This TCR beta chain was obtained from a study of blood T cell repertoires in COVID-19 (dated by TCRdb to 2018 to 2021). Concerning the study at large: Samples covering the acute and convalescent phases of COVID-19 were provided by collaborators in the United States, Italy and Spain. The material from the prospective study consisted of cDNA or gDNA derived from T cells, B-cell-depleted T cells, or PBMCs. HLA class I and class II types, where available, came from metadata supplied by the sample provider rather than from assay-based typing. The repertoires were released in a freely available public database intended as a resource for research on the immune response to SARS-CoV-2. Sample metadata almost always included a de-identified subject ID, COVID-19 status, age in years and sex. The samples were drawn from the first 160 participants of the ongoing ImmuneRACE study and from some 1,300 subjects provided by 6 global collaborators. Subjects who had been exposed to COVID-19, were actively infected with it, or had recovered from it provided the deeply sampled blood TCRbeta repertoires that made up the dataset.

With regard to this clone: The target of this receptor is not known. The sample holds no much larger clone one base away, and base qualities are not on file.

Whole blood was collected in K2EDTA tubes by collaborating institutions according to the institutions' own protocols. For TCRbeta analysis, collaborators shipped samples as frozen whole blood, isolated PBMCs, or DNA extracted from either of those sample types. The full study reports these points: The quantity of clinical and demographic metadata differed by source and by participant and was supplied without curation.

TCRbeta CDR3 regions were amplified from genomic DNA using the immunoSEQ Assay, a bias-controlled multiplex PCR. Under the source paper's analysis protocol: Within the assay, amplification of reference gene primers was used to estimate how many nucleated cells each sample contained. To quantify the absolute abundance of each unique TCRbeta CDR3 rearrangement, sequence reads were collapsed and filtered. Productive Simpson clonality was computed per sample as the square root of Simpson's diversity index over productive rearrangements. The clones in this table, taken by TCRdb from immuneACCESS, are in-frame only. Not every clone is retained; where verified, under half of the shortfall comes from an unresolved V gene, and the cause of the rest is unknown. From that table come the V and J calls and clone size; the DNA was used to work out D and trimming. The sample table contains 150,000 to 200,000 clones; only one count was recorded for roughly 80% of them. The ten largest account for roughly 5% of the sample.

V is cut back by 5 bases and J by 0 bases, with 3 bases in the junction unmatched. Measured from the cysteine to the phenylalanine, the CDR3 is 14 residues long. This entry keeps only the CDR3 DNA: 42 bases, framed from base 1. In the germline V gene, CDR1 corresponds to SGHTA and CDR2 to FQGNSA. The TCR was taken from a woman between 25 and 40 years old with acute or convalescent COVID-19. The chain was built from TRBV7-2 and TRBJ1-2; 7 central nucleotides agree with TRBD1. The specimen sequenced was peripheral blood. The sequenced DNA: TGTGCCAGCAGCCCCGGGACAGCTAACTATGGCTACACCTTC. The encoded protein is CASSPGTANYGYTF.